This entry lists 10 T cell receptor beta chains sequenced from one sample in a study of cytomegalovirus exposure and HLA in healthy donors. PCR involved 60 Vbeta and 13 Jbeta primers. TCRdb keeps only in-frame clones here, not all; method: immunoSEQ multiplex PCR. The sample contains around 170,000 clones, roughly 70% of which appear only once. Input material: PBMCs. Receptor source: a girl aged 10 to 17 in good health and CMV-seronegative.

J is TRBJ2-5 and V is TRBV5-1; unclear D gene. The J call may be in error: the DNA end matches TRBJ2-7 better. Germline CDR1 reads SGHRS; CDR2 reads YFSETQ. The CDR3 is made up of 12 amino acids. In nucleotides, the CDR3 is TGCGCCCTCCGCAACTACAACTACGAGCAGTACTTC. It codes for CALRNYNYEQYF.

The V and J genes are TRBV11-1 and TRBJ1-6; perhaps TRBD1 as D (6 bases). Germline loops: CDR1 SGHAT, CDR2 FQDESV (reference sequence). This CDR3 spans 15 amino acids. The V end was cut by 3 bases, the J end by 8 bases, with 14 bases between. The CDR3 loop is CASSFEGRGDSPLHF. The CDR3 coding sequence is TGTGCCAGCAGCTTCGAGGGCAGGGGAGATTCACCCCTCCACTTT.

The CDR3 coding sequence is TGTGCCAGCAGTGAAAGAGGCAGCCTTCTCGAGCAGTACTTC. It codes for CASSERGSLLEQYF. The chain links TRBV6-1 to TRBJ2-7; D call uncertain. CDR1 and CDR2 (germline): MNHNS, SASEGT. CDR3 size: 14 residues. Trimming left V 2 bases short and J 6 bases short, with 14 bases between.

The chain uses TRBV25-1 and TRBJ2-3; 10 nucleotides align to TRBD2. Trimming cost V 1 base and J 2 bases; bases outside gene matches: 3. The CDR3 runs 16 residues. Germline values: CDR1 MGHDK, CDR2 SYGVNS. As DNA, the CDR3 is TGTGCCAGCAGTGAATTTAGCGGGGGGATCACAGATACGCAGTATTTT. Translated: CASSEFSGGITDTQYF.

The gene calls are TRBV25-1 and TRBJ2-1; no reliable D call. V lost 4 bases, J lost 10 bases, and 11 bases lay in between. Germline CDR1 MGHDK, CDR2 SYGVNS. This CDR3 contains 12 residues. The DNA of the CDR3 is TGTGCCAGCAGTGTCCTCTTCGGGGAGCAGTTCTTC. Translated, it gives CASSVLFGEQFF.

This chain links TRBV29-1 with TRBJ1-1, with 7 bases lining up with TRBD1. Germline CDR1 and CDR2: SQVTM and ANQGSEA. V lost 6 bases and J lost 8; bases outside the gene matches: 18. There are 15 residues in the CDR3. The chain's CDR3 is CSVVALRQGRLEAFF. The CDR3 DNA is TGCAGCGTCGTCGCCCTTCGACAGGGTAGACTCGAAGCTTTCTTT.

The gene calls are TRBV5-1 and TRBJ1-1; TRBD1 is a possible D gene (5 bases). CDR1 and CDR2 from the germline V gene are SGHRS and YFSETQ. Trimming took 0 bases from V and 1 from J, leaving 10 bases between them. The CDR3 loop spans 15 amino acids. CDR3 DNA sequence: TGCGCCAGCAGCTTGGGAGACAGCCGGAACACTGAAGCTTTCTTT. Amino acid sequence: CASSLGDSRNTEAFF.

This clone showed up just once. The V and J genes are TRBV6-6 and TRBJ1-1; perhaps TRBD1 as D (5 bases). This CDR3 spans 13 amino acids. CDR1 and CDR2 from the germline V gene are MNHNY and SVGAGI (reference sequence). Between the trimmed V and J ends, which lost 2 bases and 3 bases, there was a span of 7 bases. The CDR3 region has the DNA TGTGCCAGCAGTTACCCGACAGACACTGAAGCTTTCTTT. This sequence encodes CASSYPTDTEAFF.

This chain connects TRBV29-1 to TRBJ2-1; 13 bases match TRBD2. The CDR3 runs to 14 residues. Per the germline V gene, CDR1 is SQVTM and CDR2 is ANQGSEA. Trimming at V came to 2 bases and at J to 11 bases, leaving 6 bases not matched to a gene. The CDR3 is CSVELGLAGPQQFF. The CDR3 DNA is TGCAGCGTTGAACTGGGACTAGCGGGGCCCCAGCAGTTCTTC.

This chain uses TRBV7-9 with TRBJ1-1, with D possibly being TRBD1 (6 bases). The germline V gene has CDR1 SEHNR and CDR2 FQNEAQ (reference sequence). V was cut by 2 bases and J by 5 bases, with 12 bases left in between. The CDR3 contains 14 residues. Written as DNA, the CDR3 is TGTGCCAGCAGCTTAAATCAGGGGCCAACTGAAGCTTTCTTT. It yields the protein CASSLNQGPTEAFF.